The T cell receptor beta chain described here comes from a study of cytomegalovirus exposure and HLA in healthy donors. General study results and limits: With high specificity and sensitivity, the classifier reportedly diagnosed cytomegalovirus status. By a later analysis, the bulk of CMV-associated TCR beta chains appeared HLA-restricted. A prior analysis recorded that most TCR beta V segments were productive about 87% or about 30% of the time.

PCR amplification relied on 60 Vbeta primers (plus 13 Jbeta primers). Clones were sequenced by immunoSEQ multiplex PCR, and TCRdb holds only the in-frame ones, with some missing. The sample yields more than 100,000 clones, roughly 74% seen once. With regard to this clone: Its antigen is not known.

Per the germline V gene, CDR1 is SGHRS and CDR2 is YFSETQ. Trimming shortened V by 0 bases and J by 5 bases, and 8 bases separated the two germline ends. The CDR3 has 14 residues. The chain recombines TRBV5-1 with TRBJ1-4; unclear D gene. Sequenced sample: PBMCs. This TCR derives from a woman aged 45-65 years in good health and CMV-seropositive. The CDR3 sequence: CASSLGSTNEKLFF. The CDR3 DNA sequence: TGCGCCAGCAGCTTGGGAAGCACCAATGAAAAACTGTTTTTT.